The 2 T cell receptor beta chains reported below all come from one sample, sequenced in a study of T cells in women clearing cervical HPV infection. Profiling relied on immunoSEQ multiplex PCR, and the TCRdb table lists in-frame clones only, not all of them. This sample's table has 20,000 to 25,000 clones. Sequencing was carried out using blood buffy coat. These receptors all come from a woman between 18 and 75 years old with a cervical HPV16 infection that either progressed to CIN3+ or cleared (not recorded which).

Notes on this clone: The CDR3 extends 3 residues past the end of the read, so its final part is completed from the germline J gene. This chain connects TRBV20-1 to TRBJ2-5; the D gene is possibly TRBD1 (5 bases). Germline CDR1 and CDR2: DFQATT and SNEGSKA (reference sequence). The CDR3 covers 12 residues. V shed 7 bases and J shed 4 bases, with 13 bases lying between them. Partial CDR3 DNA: TGCAGTGGGGGCCCTAGGTTAGAGACC. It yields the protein CSGGPRLET. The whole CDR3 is CSGGPRLETQYF.

The part of the CDR3 DNA that was read is TGCAGTGCTCTACAGGGTTACGGTCAGCCC. It yields the protein CSALQGYGQP. The full CDR3 reads CSALQGYGQPQHF. V usage is TRBV20-1 and J usage is TRBJ1-5, with a possible D match to TRBD1 (6 bases). The read finishes 3 residues shy of the CDR3 end, and the germline J gene is used to complete it. Germline loops: CDR1 DFQATT, CDR2 SNEGSKA (reference sequence). This CDR3 is built from 13 residues. The V end lost 5 bases, the J end lost 6 bases, and 14 bases lay between the germline ends.